The 26 T cell receptor beta chains reported below all come from one sample, sequenced in a study of blood T cell repertoires in COVID-19. Sequencing used immunoSEQ multiplex PCR; TCRdb keeps in-frame clones, though not all of them. The data contain about 200,000 clones, under 80% of them singletons. Sequenced sample: PBMCs or T cells enriched from blood (not recorded which). These receptor sequences come from a woman aged 45-65 years with acute COVID-19.

The chain links TRBV11-1 to TRBJ1-5; D not certain. From germline, CDR1 is SGHAT and CDR2 FQDESV (reference sequence). The ends were cut back, 5 bases at V and 8 bases at J, with 13 bases in the middle. This CDR3 region has 13 residues. Here the CDR3 reads CASSHPGDEPQHF. CDR3 DNA sequence: TGTGCCAGCAGCCATCCGGGAGATGAGCCCCAGCATTTT.

This chain joins TRBV18 and TRBJ1-3; a possible D gene is TRBD1 (6 bases). V was shortened by 4 bases and J by 0 bases, with 10 bases between the two germline ends. This CDR3 comprises 15 residues. The germline V gene encodes CDR1 KGHSH and CDR2 LQKENI. The CDR3 bases are TGTGCCAGCTCACAAGGACAGACCTCTGGAAACACCATATATTTT. It is translated as CASSQGQTSGNTIYF.

The table lists this clone with a few counts. The V and J genes are TRBV3-1 (or the pseudogene TRBV3-2) and TRBJ2-4; tentatively, D is TRBD2 (6 bases). Between the trimmed V and J ends, which lost 0 bases and 2 bases, there was a span of 11 bases. The CDR3 spans 16 residues. From germline, CDR1 is LGHDT and CDR2 YNNKEL (reference sequence). CDR3 coding DNA: TGTGCCAGCAGCCAAGAGAGGCGGGGACCCAAAAACATTCAGTACTTC. As protein: CASSQERRGPKNIQYF.

V usage is TRBV25-1 and J usage is TRBJ2-5, with 7 nucleotides matching TRBD1. The CDR3 is 16 residues long. J was trimmed by 5 bases and V by 1 base; bases with no gene match: 10. From germline, CDR1 is MGHDK and CDR2 SYGVNS. In DNA, the CDR3 is TGTGCCAGCAGTGAATTCGGACAGGCTTCGATGGAGACCCAGTACTTC. It is translated as CASSEFGQASMETQYF.

DNA for the CDR3: TGTGCCACCAGTGATCCGGGACTAGCGGGGGTGACGGTTGGTACCGGGGAGCTGTTTTTT. Amino acids: CATSDPGLAGVTVGTGELFF. The genes are TRBV24-1 and TRBJ2-2; 14 bases align to TRBD2. CDR1 is KGHDR, CDR2 SFDVKD, per germline. J lost 5 bases, V lost 3 bases, and 13 bases had no gene match. The CDR3 runs to 20 residues.

Concerning this clone itself: The same CDR3 is also encoded by other DNA sequences in this sample. The chain combines TRBV18 with TRBJ1-1; D possibly corresponds to TRBD1 (5 bases). Per germline, CDR1 KGHSH and CDR2 LQKENI. The germline V and J ends were trimmed by 4 bases and 1 base, with 7 bases remaining between them. The CDR3 has 13 residues. The CDR3 loop is CASSLGGNTEAFF. The CDR3, as DNA: TGTGCCAGCTCACTGGGGGGGAACACTGAAGCTTTCTTT.

The V call is TRBV13, the J call TRBJ2-5; D may be TRBD1 (5 bases). The length of the CDR3 is 18 residues. Germline CDR1 reads PRHDT; CDR2 reads FYEKMQ (reference sequence). V was trimmed by 2 bases and J by 3 bases, leaving 22 bases between them. The CDR3 region has the DNA TGTGCCAGCAGCTTAAAGGGAATGTCGACAGCCCTAAAAGAGACCCAGTACTTC. It is translated as CASSLKGMSTALKETQYF.

The V gene is TRBV7-9, the J gene TRBJ1-1, with D possibly being TRBD1 (5 bases). This CDR3 has 12 amino acids. V dropped 0 bases and J dropped 11 bases, with 10 bases sitting between them. The germline V gene has CDR1 SEHNR and CDR2 FQNEAQ (reference sequence). CDR3 DNA sequence: TGTGCCAGCAGCTTAGCGCAGGGCGCGGCTTTCTTT. Protein product: CASSLAQGAAFF.

J is TRBJ1-1 and V is TRBV28; maybe TRBD1 (6 bases). CDR3 size: 14 residues. Looked up from germline, CDR1 is MDHEN and CDR2 is SYDVKM. Deletions cut 8 bases from V and 1 base from J, with 14 bases between. The CDR3 loop is CASCSGTPNTEAFF. DNA of the CDR3: TGTGCCAGCTGCTCCGGGACACCGAACACTGAAGCTTTCTTT.

The count of this clone is one. The rearrangement uses TRBV28 and TRBJ1-2; 12 bases align to TRBD1. V dropped 2 bases and J dropped 6; count of bases not matched to a gene: 16. The CDR3 is made up of 19 amino acids. Germline CDR1 and CDR2: MDHEN and SYDVKM. The CDR3 reads CASSLIRPRRDRGRDGYTF. The CDR3 coding sequence is TGTGCCAGCAGTTTAATCCGCCCTCGAAGGGACAGGGGGCGCGATGGCTACACCTTC.

This clone was detected only once. The chain joins TRBV7-6 to TRBJ2-1, with 9 bases aligning to TRBD1. Germline trimming cut 5 bases from V and 2 bases from J; bases unmatched to any gene: 4. This CDR3 has 15 residues. CDR1 and CDR2 from the germline V gene are SGHVS and FNYEAQ. This CDR3 reads CASSRQGDPYNEQFF. CDR3 in DNA: TGTGCCAGCAGCCGACAGGGGGACCCCTACAATGAGCAGTTCTTC.

The rearrangement links TRBV24-1 to TRBJ1-1, with a weak D call TRBD1 (5 bases). The germline gives CDR1 KGHDR, CDR2 SFDVKD. V was cut by 8 bases and J by 2 bases, with 8 bases left in between. This CDR3 spans 12 amino acids. This chain's CDR3 is CATKGPNTEAFF. For the CDR3, the DNA is TGTGCCACCAAGGGGCCCAACACTGAAGCTTTCTTT.

The chain employs TRBV6-1 and TRBJ1-1; perhaps TRBD1 as D (5 bases). Germline CDR1 is MNHNS and CDR2 is SASEGT. This CDR3 contains 14 residues. Trimming cost V 1 base and J 5 bases, with 11 bases left between them. The CDR3 sequence is CASSEGTSRTEAFF. The CDR3 nucleotides read TGTGCCAGCAGTGAAGGGACAAGCCGGACTGAAGCTTTCTTT.

CDR3 residues: CSVSRQGVHNEQFF. CDR3 DNA sequence: TGCAGCGTTTCCAGACAGGGAGTTCACAATGAGCAGTTCTTC. The genes are TRBV29-1 and TRBJ2-1; 7 positions match TRBD1. Germline CDR1 is SQVTM and CDR2 is ANQGSEA. Trimming removed 5 bases from V and 5 bases from J; junction bases left unmatched: 9. The CDR3 is made up of 14 amino acids.

The rearrangement joins TRBV7-9 to TRBJ1-1; 8 nucleotides line up with TRBD1. With 5 bases clipped from V and 8 bases from J, the junction kept 1 base outside the gene matches. The CDR3 is 11 amino acids. Germline V gene data show CDR1 as SEHNR and CDR2 as FQNEAQ (reference sequence). CDR3 amino acids: CASSDRGEAFF. The CDR3 DNA follows: TGTGCCAGCAGCGACAGGGGAGAAGCTTTCTTT.

V is TRBV28 and J is TRBJ1-2; 9 bases match TRBD1. Losses at the gene ends were 5 bases for V and 7 bases for J; bases not matched to a gene: 11. The CDR3 loop spans 15 amino acids. CDR1 MDHEN and CDR2 SYDVKM come from the germline V gene. The CDR3 loop is CASSLPGTGSGGYTF. CDR3 bases: TGTGCCAGCAGTCTGCCCGGGACAGGGAGTGGTGGCTACACCTTC.

The chain has TRBV6-5 and TRBJ1-1; D might be TRBD1 (6 bases). CDR3 length: 12 amino acids. Germline V gene data show CDR1 as MNHEY and CDR2 as SVGAGI. The V and J ends lost 6 bases and 7 bases respectively, with 12 bases between them. The CDR3 protein is CASRQGWGEAFF. The CDR3 DNA reads as TGTGCCAGCAGACAGGGTTGGGGTGAAGCTTTCTTT.

A few counts support this clone. The chain recombines TRBV7-9 with TRBJ1-4, with a weak D call TRBD1 (6 bases). The germline V and J ends were trimmed by 1 base and 4 bases, with 13 bases remaining between them. Germline lookup yields CDR1 SEHNR and CDR2 FQNEAQ (reference sequence). CDR3 length: 16 residues. The CDR3 DNA sequence: TGTGCCAGCAGCTTAGTATCAGGGGCCTTTAATGAAAAACTGTTTTTT. This translates into CASSLVSGAFNEKLFF.

The chain joins TRBV5-6 to TRBJ2-1, with D possibly matching TRBD2 (5 bases). The CDR3 spans 14 residues. Between the trimmed V and J ends, which lost 7 bases and 4 bases, there was a span of 15 bases. The germline V gene has CDR1 SGHDT and CDR2 YYEEEE. The CDR3 coding sequence is TGTGCCAGCCACTCCGGGGAATTTTACAATGAGCAGTTCTTC. Protein sequence: CASHSGEFYNEQFF. Looking up the rest from reference TRBV5-6 and TRBJ2-1 gives the full variable domain: DAGVTQSPTHLIKTRGQQVTLRCSPKSGHDTVSWYQQALGQGPQFIFQYYEEEERQRGNFPDRFSGHQFPNYSSELNVNALLLGDSALYLCASHSGEFYNEQFFGPGTRLTVL.

The rearrangement uses TRBV27 and TRBJ2-2; D is undetermined. Germline V CDR1 and CDR2: MNHEY, SMNVEV (reference sequence). Trimming took 2 bases from V and 1 from J, leaving 5 bases between them. The length of the CDR3 is 14 residues. In DNA form, the CDR3 reads TGTGCCAGCAGTTTAAAGAGGAACACCGGGGAGCTGTTTTTT. Protein product: CASSLKRNTGELFF.

V gene TRBV29-1 combines with J gene TRBJ2-1; TRBD2 matches at 15 bases. V shed 5 bases, J shed 2 bases, and the junction held 4 bases outside the gene matches. Looked up from germline, CDR1 is SQVTM and CDR2 is ANQGSEA. The CDR3 covers 16 residues. CDR3: CSVTGLAGGTYNEQFF. For the CDR3, the DNA is TGCAGCGTTACGGGACTAGCGGGGGGCACCTACAATGAGCAGTTCTTC.

This chain links TRBV5-1 with TRBJ2-1; TRBD2 matches 9 bases. The CDR3 is 16 residues long. J was trimmed by 0 bases and V by 4 bases; bases with no gene match: 5. Germline CDR1 is SGHRS and CDR2 is YFSETQ. This chain's CDR3 is CASSPPAGGSYNEQFF. CDR3 DNA: TGCGCCAGCAGCCCTCCAGCGGGGGGCTCCTACAATGAGCAGTTCTTC.

The chain couples TRBV3-1 (or the pseudogene TRBV3-2) to TRBJ2-2; 7 bases agree with TRBD1. Germline CDR1 is LGHDT and CDR2 is YNNKEL (reference sequence). The CDR3 contains 19 residues. Trimming took 5 bases from V and 5 from J; bases not matched to a gene: 20. The CDR3 region is CASSVRDRQIRRPTGELFF. In DNA form, the CDR3 reads TGTGCCAGCAGCGTCCGGGACAGACAAATCCGACGCCCAACCGGGGAGCTGTTTTTT.

V and J are TRBV6-2 or TRBV6-3 and TRBJ1-6; the D gene is possibly TRBD1 (6 bases). The CDR3 runs 15 residues. V lost 3 bases, J lost 10 bases, and 16 bases lay in between. CDR1 is MNHEY, CDR2 SVGEGT, per germline. The CDR3 DNA is TGTGCCAGCAGTTATCGAGGCAGGGGCGCCTCACCCCTCCACTTT. Protein: CASSYRGRGASPLHF.

The chain recombines TRBV7-9 with TRBJ2-5; D remains ambiguous. V dropped 2 bases and J dropped 3 bases, with 13 bases sitting between them. The CDR3 has 15 amino acids. Looked up from germline, CDR1 is SEHNR and CDR2 is FQNEAQ (reference sequence). The CDR3 loop reads CASSLFSPGEETQYF. CDR3 in DNA: TGTGCCAGCAGCTTATTTTCGCCAGGTGAAGAGACCCAGTACTTC.

This chain joins TRBV6-5 and TRBJ1-3; 7 nucleotides align to TRBD1. V shed 0 bases, J shed 0 bases, and the junction held 2 bases outside the gene matches. The germline CDR1 and CDR2 sequences are MNHEY and SVGAGI. The CDR3 runs to 16 residues. CDR3 amino acids: CASSYSGQYSGNTIYF. The CDR3 bases are TGTGCCAGCAGTTACTCGGGACAGTACTCTGGAAACACCATATATTTT.